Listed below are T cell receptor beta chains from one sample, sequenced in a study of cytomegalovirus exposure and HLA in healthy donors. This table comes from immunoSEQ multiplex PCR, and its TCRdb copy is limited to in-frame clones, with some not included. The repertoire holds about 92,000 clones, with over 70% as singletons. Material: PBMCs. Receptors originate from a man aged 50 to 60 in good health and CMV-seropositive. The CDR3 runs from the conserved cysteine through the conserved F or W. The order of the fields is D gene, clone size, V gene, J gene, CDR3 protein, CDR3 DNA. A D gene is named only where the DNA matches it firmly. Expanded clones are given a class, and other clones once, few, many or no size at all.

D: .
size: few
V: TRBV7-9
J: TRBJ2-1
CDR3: CASSPPPGHTSSYNEQFF
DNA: TGTGCCAGCAGCCCACCCCCCGGACACACCTCCTCCTACAATGAGCAGTTCTTC

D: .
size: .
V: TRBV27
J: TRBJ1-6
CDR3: CASSLGAVYNSPLHF
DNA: TGTGCCAGCAGTTTAGGTGCAGTCTATAATTCACCCCTCCACTTT

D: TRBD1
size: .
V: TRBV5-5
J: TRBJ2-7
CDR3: CASSAHGTGGLARPYEQYF
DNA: TGTGCCAGCAGCGCCCACGGGACAGGGGGGCTCGCGCGTCCCTACGAGCAGTACTTC

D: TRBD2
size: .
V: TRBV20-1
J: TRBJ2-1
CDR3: CSARKAGEEFF
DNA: TGCAGTGCTAGGAAAGCGGGGGAGGAGTTCTTC

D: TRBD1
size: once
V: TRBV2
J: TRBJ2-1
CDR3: CASVSDAQGGYEQFF
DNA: TGTGCCAGCGTAAGTGACGCACAGGGGGGATATGAGCAGTTCTTC

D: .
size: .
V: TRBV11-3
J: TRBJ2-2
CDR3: CASSPGGSTNTGELFF
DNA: TGTGCCAGCAGCCCAGGCGGGTCAACGAACACCGGGGAGCTGTTTTTT

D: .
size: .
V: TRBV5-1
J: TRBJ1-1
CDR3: CASSLNAGSPGTEAFF
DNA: TGCGCCAGCAGCTTGAATGCAGGGTCTCCGGGCACTGAAGCTTTCTTT

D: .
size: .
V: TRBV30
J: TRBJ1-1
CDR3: CAWSGRRQNTEAFF
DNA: TGTGCCTGGAGTGGCCGGAGGCAAAACACTGAAGCTTTCTTT

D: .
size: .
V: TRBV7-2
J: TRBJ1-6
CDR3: CASSSYSDSPLHF
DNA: TGTGCCAGCAGCTCTTATAGCGATTCACCCCTCCACTTT

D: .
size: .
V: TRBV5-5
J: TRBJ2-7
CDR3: CASSLGGGDSYEQYF
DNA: TGTGCCAGCAGCTTGGGGGGAGGAGACTCCTACGAGCAGTACTTC

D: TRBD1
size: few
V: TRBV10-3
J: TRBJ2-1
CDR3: CAISAQWGQGAPNEQFF
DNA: TGTGCCATCAGTGCACAGTGGGGACAGGGGGCCCCCAATGAGCAGTTCTTC

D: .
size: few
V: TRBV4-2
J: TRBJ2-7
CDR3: CASSQDGTMAGVGYEQYF
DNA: TGTGCCAGCAGCCAAGACGGGACGATGGCAGGGGTTGGTTACGAGCAGTACTTC

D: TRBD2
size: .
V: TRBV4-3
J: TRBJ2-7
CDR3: CASSHPAGGPSYEQYF
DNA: TGCGCCAGCAGTCACCCAGCGGGGGGCCCCTCCTACGAGCAGTACTTC

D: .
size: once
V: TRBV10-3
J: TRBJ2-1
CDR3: CAISDRGENNEQFF
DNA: TGTGCCATCAGTGACAGGGGAGAAAACAATGAGCAGTTCTTC

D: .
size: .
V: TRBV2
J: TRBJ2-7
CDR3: CASSLAGFASYEQYF
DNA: TGTGCCAGCAGTCTGGCGGGTTTTGCCTCCTACGAGCAGTACTTC

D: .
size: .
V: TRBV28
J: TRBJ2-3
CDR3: CASEASTDTQYF
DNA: TGTGCCAGCGAGGCGAGCACAGATACGCAGTATTTT

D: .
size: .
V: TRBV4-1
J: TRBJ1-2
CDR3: CASSQGSGGWNYGYTF
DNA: TGCGCCAGCAGCCAAGGCTCGGGGGGCTGGAACTATGGCTACACCTTC

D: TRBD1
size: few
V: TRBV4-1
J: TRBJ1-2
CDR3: CASSQDSTGNGYTF
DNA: TGCGCCAGCAGCCAAGACTCGACAGGGAATGGCTACACCTTC